These 14 T cell receptor beta chains were sequenced from one sample in a study of cytomegalovirus exposure and HLA in healthy donors. PCR employed 60 Vbeta and 13 Jbeta primers. TCRdb's copy holds only in-frame clones and misses some; the assay was immunoSEQ multiplex PCR. The table has more than 95,000 clones, about three quarters seen once; the top ten hold around 5%. Sequencing was carried out using PBMCs. The receptors were sampled from a woman in her late teens or twenties in good health and CMV-seropositive.

In its sample, this clone was seen a few times. The V and J genes are TRBV4-2 and TRBJ1-1; D remains ambiguous. Trimming took off 1 base at V and 4 bases at J, with 7 bases between the two ends. CDR3 size: 13 residues. Germline V lookup: CDR1 LGHNA, CDR2 YNFKEQ. The DNA of the CDR3 is TGTGCCAGCAGCCAAGGAAGGAGCACTGAAGCTTTCTTT. This codes for CASSQGRSTEAFF.

This clone was observed once. This chain connects TRBV14 to TRBJ2-1; the match to TRBD2 covers 11 bases. CDR1 is SGHDN, CDR2 FVKESK, per germline. V was pared by 0 bases and J by 10 bases, with 2 bases of the junction left unmatched. The CDR3 runs 14 residues. The DNA of the CDR3 is TGTGCCAGCAGCCAAGAGTCTAGCGGGAGGGAGCAGTTCTTC. Translated: CASSQESSGREQFF.

This clone has only a few counts. The chain links TRBV19 to TRBJ2-4; possible D gene TRBD2, 6 bases. The CDR3 sequence is 15 residues long. V was shortened by 3 bases and J by 1 base, with 10 bases between the two germline ends. Germline CDR1 reads LNHDA; CDR2 reads SQIVND (reference sequence). The CDR3 DNA follows: TGTGCCAGTAGTATGGGGGGAGCGGCCAAAAACATTCAGTACTTC. Its translation is CASSMGGAAKNIQYF.

The J gene is TRBJ1-1, the V gene TRBV4-1, with D unresolved. Per germline, CDR1 MGHRA and CDR2 YSYEKL. V lost 2 bases to trimming and J lost 5 bases, with 9 bases between them. The CDR3 is 13 residues long. The CDR3: CASSQWTGTEAFF. The DNA of the CDR3 is TGCGCCAGCAGCCAATGGACGGGGACTGAAGCTTTCTTT.

Comment on this clone: Other nucleotide sequences from this sample produce the same CDR3. The chain combines TRBV6-4 with TRBJ2-7; 7 bases align to TRBD2. The V and J ends lost 2 bases and 3 bases, in that order; junction bases with no gene match: 4. The germline gives CDR1 MRHNA, CDR2 SNTAGT. The CDR3 totals 14 residues. The CDR3 reads CASSDGRGHYEQYF. The CDR3 DNA follows: TGTGCCAGCAGTGACGGGAGGGGCCACTACGAGCAGTACTTC.

The chain has TRBV30 and TRBJ2-3, with D unclear. This CDR3 has 12 residues. Germline V gene sequence: CDR1 GTSNPN, CDR2 SVGIG (reference sequence). Trimming removed 0 bases from V and 6 bases from J, with 7 bases in between. The CDR3 nucleotides are TGTGCCTGGAGTGTAACGGTGGATACGCAGTATTTT. The encoded protein is CAWSVTVDTQYF.

V usage is TRBV25-1 and J usage is TRBJ1-1; unclear D gene. The V end was cut by 3 bases, the J end by 1 base, with 9 bases between. CDR1 is MGHDK and CDR2 is SYGVNS in the germline V gene. The CDR3 is made up of 14 amino acids. CDR3 amino acids: CASSDTRKNTEAFF. CDR3 nucleotide sequence: TGTGCCAGCAGTGATACGCGGAAGAACACTGAAGCTTTCTTT.

The chain employs TRBV4-1 and TRBJ2-7; a possible D gene is TRBD2 (5 bases). Trimming pared 1 base from V and 9 bases from J, leaving 13 bases between. The CDR3 consists of 13 residues. In germline, CDR1 is MGHRA, CDR2 YSYEKL. CDR3: CASSQGSGNRQYF. In DNA, the CDR3 is TGCGCCAGCAGCCAAGGCTCGGGAAATCGGCAGTACTTC.

The chain combines TRBV9 with TRBJ2-3, with 8 bases aligning to TRBD1. In germline, CDR1 is SGDLS, CDR2 YYNGEE. This CDR3 region has 14 residues. The J segment lost 8 bases and the V segment lost 0 bases, leaving 5 bases of the junction unmatched. The CDR3 here is CASSVGQGAGTQYF. For the CDR3, the DNA is TGTGCCAGCAGCGTAGGCCAGGGGGCGGGTACGCAGTATTTT.

The gene calls are TRBV5-1 and TRBJ2-1; D gene uncertain. CDR3 length equals 17 residues. Germline values: CDR1 SGHRS, CDR2 YFSETQ. Trimming left V 0 bases short and J 1 base short, with 14 bases between. The DNA of the CDR3 is TGCGCCAGCAGCTTGGAACCCAAGAAGCGATCCTACAATGAGCAGTTCTTC. The encoded protein is CASSLEPKKRSYNEQFF.

This clone occurred a few times. V is TRBV6-5 and J is TRBJ1-1, with D tentatively TRBD1 (6 bases). Germline values: CDR1 MNHEY, CDR2 SVGAGI. Trimming removed 8 bases from V and 4 bases from J, with 17 bases in between. The CDR3 runs to 14 residues. CDR3 loop: CASATGGALTEAFF. The DNA for the CDR3 is TGTGCCAGCGCAACGGGGGGGGCGCTCACTGAAGCTTTCTTT.

The chain recombines TRBV7-2 with TRBJ2-1; D is unclear. Germline assignment: CDR1 SGHTA and CDR2 FQGNSA. Trimming took 1 base from V and 4 from J, leaving 20 bases between them. This CDR3 comprises 18 residues. The CDR3 here is CASSLGIPARITYNEQFF. DNA for the CDR3: TGTGCCAGCAGCTTAGGCATTCCGGCGCGGATAACATACAATGAGCAGTTCTTC.

The genes are TRBV30 and TRBJ2-1, with TRBD2 matching 7 bases. Germline-derived CDR1 and CDR2 are GTSNPN and SVGIG (reference sequence). The V segment lost 0 bases and the J segment 12 bases; nucleotides outside the gene matches: 8. The CDR3 spans 13 residues. This CDR3 reads CAWSVDLAATQFF. Written as DNA, the CDR3 is TGTGCCTGGAGTGTAGACCTAGCGGCGACGCAGTTCTTC.

V is TRBV11-2 and J is TRBJ2-3, with 10 bases fitting TRBD2. The CDR3 is 16 residues long. Germline V lookup: CDR1 SGHAT, CDR2 FQNNGV. Trimming removed 4 bases from V and 3 bases from J; junction bases left unmatched: 7. The CDR3 protein is CASSSLAGAMTDTQYF. CDR3 DNA: TGTGCCAGCAGCTCCCTAGCGGGAGCGATGACAGATACGCAGTATTTT.